The TCR beta chain under discussion was sequenced for a study of T cell changes during pregnancy in multiple sclerosis. Germline loops: CDR1 WNHNN, CDR2 SYGVQD (reference sequence). This CDR3 comprises 14 residues. V shed 5 bases and J shed 0 bases, with 7 bases lying between them. Method: immunoSEQ multiplex PCR; TCRdb's copy keeps in-frame clones and lacks some. The data show 80,000 to 100,000 clones, 75% to 95% seen once. The V gene is TRBV10-1, the J gene TRBJ2-2, with D uncertain. This clonotype was sampled from a female donor in good health, enrolled as a control in a pregnancy study. The specimen comprised peripheral blood, sampled in the second trimester of pregnancy. CDR3 in amino acids: CASSPNANTGELFF. CDR3 DNA sequence: TGCGCCAGCAGTCCTAACGCGAACACCGGGGAGCTGTTTTTT.